The clone carrying this T cell receptor (beta chain) showed up just once. This CDR3 has 14 residues. The germline V and J ends were trimmed by 7 bases and 3 bases, with 15 bases remaining between them. CDR1 and CDR2 from the germline V gene are MRHNA and SNTAGT. This specimen comes from a study of blood T cell repertoires in COVID-19. About the research overall: The United States, Italy and Spain were the sources of the acute and convalescent COVID-19 samples. Sample material is recorded as cDNA or gDNA derived from T cells, B-cell-depleted T cells, or PBMCs.

In the authors' workflow: How many nucleated cells were present was estimated from reference gene primer amplification. Libraries were prepared by immunoSEQ multiplex PCR; TCRdb keeps only in-frame clonotypes and omits some of them. V, J and clone size were drawn from that table, and D and trimming were deduced from the DNA. The sample lists about 140,000 clones; approximately 79% were seen once. The chain is built from TRBV6-4 and TRBJ1-1; D is perhaps TRBD1 (6 bases). The specimen was peripheral blood. The sequence derives from a man in his sixties with acute or convalescent COVID-19. The CDR3 nucleotides are TGTGCCAGCACCAAACAGGGTGGGGACACTGAAGCTTTCTTT. Its protein product is CASTKQGGDTEAFF.